The 21 T cell receptor beta chains below all came from one sample that was sequenced in a study of cytomegalovirus exposure and HLA in healthy donors. PCR amplification relied on 60 Vbeta primers (plus 13 Jbeta primers). The repertoire was sequenced with immunoSEQ multiplex PCR; TCRdb's copy has only in-frame clones and lacks some. The table includes 75,000 to 100,000 clones, under 85% detected once. The material sequenced was PBMCs. The receptors stem from a woman in her sixties or seventies in good health and CMV-seropositive.

V gene TRBV30 combines with J gene TRBJ1-1; D is possibly TRBD1 (6 bases). V was trimmed by 4 bases and J by 4 bases, leaving 19 bases between them. This CDR3 comprises 15 residues. Germline V gives CDR1 GTSNPN, CDR2 SVGIG (reference sequence). The CDR3, as DNA: TGTGCCTGGAAAGTGGCAGGGGTGAAAGGCACTGAAGCTTTCTTT. Amino acid sequence: CAWKVAGVKGTEAFF.

This clone was seen just once. The gene calls are TRBV11-2 and TRBJ2-7; TRBD2 is a possible D gene (5 bases). V dropped 1 base and J dropped 3 bases, with 7 bases sitting between them. CDR1 SGHAT and CDR2 FQNNGV come from the germline V gene. The length of the CDR3 is 13 residues. CDR3 sequence reads: CASSLGELYEQYF. The CDR3 DNA follows: TGTGCCAGCAGCTTAGGGGAGCTCTACGAGCAGTACTTC.

V usage is TRBV7-9 and J usage is TRBJ2-5; D call uncertain. The tail of the sequence fits TRBJ2-7 better, so the J call may be wrong. The CDR3 sequence is 11 residues long. Per germline, CDR1 SEHNR and CDR2 FQNEAQ (reference sequence). CDR3 in amino acids: CASSFVSEQYF. The CDR3 nucleotides are TGTGCCAGCAGCTTTGTGTCCGAGCAGTACTTC.

The V gene is TRBV28, the J gene TRBJ2-3; 9 bases line up with TRBD2. This CDR3 is 14 amino acids long. V gave up 4 bases and J gave up 5 bases; unmatched junction bases: 4. The germline V gene has CDR1 MDHEN and CDR2 SYDVKM. CDR3 DNA sequence: TGTGCCAGCAGTTCCCATAGCGGGAGAGATACGCAGTATTTT. This gives the protein CASSSHSGRDTQYF. Supplemented by reference TRBV28 and TRBJ2-3, the full variable domain reads DVKVTQSSRYLVKRTGEKVFLECVQDMDHENMFWYRQDPGLGLRLIYFSYDVKMKEKGDIPEGYSVSREKKERFSLILESASTNQTSMYLCASSSHSGRDTQYFGPGTRLTVL.

The chain uses TRBV7-9 and TRBJ2-2; TRBD2 matches at 12 bases. Germline CDR1 reads SEHNR; CDR2 reads FQNEAQ (reference sequence). The ends lost 6 bases at V and 5 bases at J; junction bases unmatched: 1. This CDR3 comprises 14 residues. The CDR3 nucleotides are TGTGCCAGCAGAACTAGCGGGGGGACCGGGGAGCTGTTTTTT. It encodes CASRTSGGTGELFF. The variable domain in full, completed from reference TRBV7-9 and TRBJ2-2, reads DTGVSQNPRHKITKRGQNVTFRCDPISEHNRLYWYRQTLGQGPEFLTYFQNEAQLEKSRLLSDRFSAERPKGSFSTLEIQRTEQGDSAMYLCASRTSGGTGELFFGEGSRLTVL.

The gene calls are TRBV7-3 and TRBJ1-1; D is perhaps TRBD1 (5 bases). V was cut by 5 bases and J by 1 base, with 11 bases left in between. Germline lookup yields CDR1 SGHTA and CDR2 FQGTGA. The CDR3 covers 14 residues. The CDR3 sequence is CASSPGSGNTEAFF. The CDR3 bases are TGTGCCAGCAGCCCAGGGTCGGGGAACACTGAAGCTTTCTTT.

The rearrangement links TRBV6-1 to TRBJ2-7; 13 positions agree with TRBD2. Germline V CDR1 and CDR2: MNHNS, SASEGT. V shed 3 bases, J shed 0 bases, and the junction held 2 bases outside the gene matches. This CDR3 is 16 amino acids long. Written as DNA, the CDR3 is TGTGCCAGCAGTGACCGGACTAGCGGGAGCTCCTACGAGCAGTACTTC. Translating gives CASSDRTSGSSYEQYF.

This clone was counted only a few times. The gene calls are TRBV2 and TRBJ2-3; TRBD1 agrees at 8 bases. V shed 11 bases and J 5 bases; nucleotides not matched to a gene: 15. Germline lookup yields CDR1 SNHLY and CDR2 FYNNEI. This CDR3 has 15 residues. CDR3 nucleotide sequence: TGTGCCGGAACTGGACAGGGCGGATTAATAGATACGCAGTATTTT. Residues: CAGTGQGGLIDTQYF.

This clone was counted a few times. This rearrangement joins TRBV2 to TRBJ1-1; a possible D gene is TRBD1 (6 bases). CDR3 size: 15 residues. Germline V lookup: CDR1 SNHLY, CDR2 FYNNEI. With 6 bases removed from V and 1 base from J, the gap between germline ends came to 15 bases. Written as DNA, the CDR3 is TGTGCCAGCAGCCCGGACAGCCACCGGAACACTGAAGCTTTCTTT. This codes for CASSPDSHRNTEAFF. Full variable domain (remainder filled in from reference TRBV2 and TRBJ1-1): EPEVTQTPSHQVTQMGQEVILRCVPISNHLYFYWYRQILGQKVEFLVSFYNNEISEKSEIFDDQFSVERPDGSNFTLKIRSTKLEDSAMYFCASSPDSHRNTEAFFGQGTRLTVV.

The chain couples TRBV25-1 to TRBJ1-1, with D unresolved. Trimming pared 3 bases from V and 11 bases from J, leaving 16 bases between. The CDR3 sequence is 13 residues long. Germline CDR1 and CDR2: MGHDK and SYGVNS. CDR3 in amino acids: CASSDRQRIGAFF. For the CDR3, the DNA is TGTGCCAGCAGTGACCGGCAGAGGATTGGCGCTTTCTTT.

This rearrangement joins TRBV7-3 to TRBJ2-3, with 10 positions matching TRBD2. From germline, CDR1 is SGHTA and CDR2 FQGTGA. Trimming at V came to 5 bases and at J to 4 bases, leaving 3 bases not matched to a gene. This CDR3 spans 14 amino acids. The CDR3 spells CASSPGLAADTQYF. The CDR3 region has the DNA TGTGCCAGCAGCCCAGGACTAGCGGCAGATACGCAGTATTTT.

The chain carries TRBV7-9 and TRBJ2-7; TRBD1 agrees at 9 bases. Germline lookup yields CDR1 SEHNR and CDR2 FQNEAQ (reference sequence). The CDR3 is made up of 14 amino acids. V trimming: 5 bases; J trimming: 7 bases; junction bases outside the gene matches: 9. CDR3 nucleotide sequence: TGTGCCAGCAGCACGGGACAGGGTGGGGGGGAGCAGTACTTC. Its protein is CASSTGQGGGEQYF.

The J gene is TRBJ1-5, the V gene TRBV6-1; D perhaps matches TRBD1 (6 bases). Trimming stripped 8 bases from V and 0 bases from J, with 11 bases between. This CDR3 is built from 14 residues. The germline CDR1 and CDR2 sequences are MNHNS and SASEGT. The CDR3 spells CASLGAVSNQPQHF. In nucleotides, the CDR3 is TGTGCCAGCCTGGGGGCGGTTAGCAATCAGCCCCAGCATTTT.

The chain recombines TRBV4-1 with TRBJ2-7, with TRBD2 matching 11 bases. CDR1 and CDR2 from the germline V gene are MGHRA and YSYEKL. The CDR3 sequence is 16 residues long. V shed 2 bases, J shed 6 bases, and the junction held 9 bases outside the gene matches. CDR3 DNA: TGCGCCAGCAGCCAATTTAGCGGGGGGGGGCCGATCGAGCAGTACTTC. It is translated as CASSQFSGGGPIEQYF.

The V call is TRBV14, the J call TRBJ2-7; the D gene is possibly TRBD1 (6 bases). CDR1 is SGHDN, CDR2 FVKESK, per germline. With 6 bases removed from V and 5 bases from J, the gap between germline ends came to 17 bases. The CDR3 runs to 14 residues. The CDR3 reads CASSMGAFRDEQYF. The CDR3 DNA sequence: TGTGCCAGCAGTATGGGGGCCTTCAGGGACGAGCAGTACTTC.

The chain joins TRBV10-3 to TRBJ1-2; D call uncertain. The CDR3 length is 15 residues. Germline V gives CDR1 ENHRY, CDR2 SYGVKD. V gave up 0 bases and J gave up 7 bases, with 15 bases separating them. The CDR3 nucleotides are TGTGCCATCAGTGAGTCAGCCACCGCGATCGGTGGCTACACCTTC. It translates to CAISESATAIGGYTF.

The CDR3 DNA follows: TGTGCCAGCAGCTGGGGCAGGATCCATACTGAAGCTTTCTTT. This sequence encodes CASSWGRIHTEAFF. The rearrangement joins TRBV5-6 to TRBJ1-1, with D tentatively TRBD1 (5 bases). V was trimmed by 3 bases and J by 5 bases, leaving 14 bases between them. Germline lookup yields CDR1 SGHDT and CDR2 YYEEEE. The CDR3 loop spans 14 amino acids.

The genes are TRBV9 and TRBJ2-5; TRBD1 is a possible D gene (6 bases). The germline V gene encodes CDR1 SGDLS and CDR2 YYNGEE. This CDR3 region has 14 residues. Trimming removed 0 bases at V and 5 bases at J, with 11 bases between. CDR3 sequence: CASSVGLGGETQYF. For the CDR3, the DNA is TGTGCCAGCAGCGTAGGTTTAGGGGGTGAGACCCAGTACTTC.

V and J are TRBV15 and TRBJ2-3, with 8 bases matching TRBD1. The germline V gene has CDR1 LNHNV and CDR2 YYDKDF (reference sequence). J was trimmed by 6 bases and V by 0 bases; bases with no gene match: 8. The CDR3 extends over 16 amino acids. The CDR3 region is CATSRDSRTGSDTQYF. The CDR3 DNA sequence: TGTGCCACCAGCAGAGATTCCCGGACAGGGTCGGATACGCAGTATTTT.

This clone was detected a few times. V usage is TRBV6-6 and J usage is TRBJ2-7, with TRBD1 matching over 8 bases. J was trimmed by 6 bases and V by 7 bases; bases with no gene match: 11. CDR3 size: 14 residues. Germline-derived CDR1 and CDR2 are MNHNY and SVGAGI (reference sequence). The DNA of the CDR3 is TGTGCCAGCACCTCAGGACAGGGAACTGGCGAGCAGTACTTC. It codes for CASTSGQGTGEQYF.

This clone was seen only once. The chain uses TRBV7-9 and TRBJ1-1, with 7 nucleotides matching TRBD1. Germline lookup yields CDR1 SEHNR and CDR2 FQNEAQ (reference sequence). V shed 3 bases, J shed 3 bases, and the junction held 1 base outside the gene matches. CDR3 length: 13 residues. The CDR3 reads CASSFTGDTEAFF. In DNA, the CDR3 is TGTGCCAGCAGCTTTACAGGGGACACTGAAGCTTTCTTT. Variable domain in full (rest from reference TRBV7-9 and TRBJ1-1): DTGVSQNPRHKITKRGQNVTFRCDPISEHNRLYWYRQTLGQGPEFLTYFQNEAQLEKSRLLSDRFSAERPKGSFSTLEIQRTEQGDSAMYLCASSFTGDTEAFFGQGTRLTVV.